These T cell receptor beta chains were read from a single sample in a study of identical twins. TCRdb re-called the 5' RACE reads with MiXCR, one entry per CDR3 protein. This sample has around 280,000 distinct CDR3 sequences, with less than 9% found just once. This same sample was also part of a study on yellow fever vaccine responses in identical twins.

Sequences were obtained from memory (CD45RO+) T cells sorted from blood. The receptor set was obtained from a woman aged 18-29 years in good health. Each CDR3 is given with its conserved first and last residue. The order of the fields is CDR3 DNA, CDR3 protein, D gene, J gene, V gene, clone size. The D gene is left open where the match is weak. The size field is filled for only some rows; it gives once, few, many or a size class.

CDR3nt: TGTGCCAGCAGCCATCTAGCGGGGGGGTTAGATACGCAGTATTTT; CDR3aa: CASSHLAGGLDTQYF; d_gene: TRBD2; j_gene: TRBJ2-3; v_gene: TRBV3-1; abundance: few
CDR3nt: TGCAGTGCTAGTGTTCCCCCTGACTACGAGCAGTACTTC; CDR3aa: CSASVPPDYEQYF; d_gene: NA; j_gene: TRBJ2-7; v_gene: TRBV20-1; abundance: many
CDR3nt: TGTGCCAGCAGTTATGCGGGGAATGAGCAGTTCTTC; CDR3aa: CASSYAGNEQFF; d_gene: NA; j_gene: TRBJ2-1; v_gene: TRBV6-5; abundance: many
CDR3nt: TGTGCCAGCAGTGAACTAGTGGCAGATACGCAGTATTTT; CDR3aa: CASSELVADTQYF; d_gene: NA; j_gene: TRBJ2-3; v_gene: TRBV6-1; abundance: many
CDR3nt: TGTGCCAGCAGCTTGACTAGCGGGGGGGTGAGCTCCTACAATGAGCAGTTCTTC; CDR3aa: CASSLTSGGVSSYNEQFF; d_gene: TRBD2; j_gene: TRBJ2-1; v_gene: TRBV5-5; abundance: NA
CDR3nt: TGTGCCAGCAGCACGGGACTTTACGAGCAGTACTTC; CDR3aa: CASSTGLYEQYF; d_gene: NA; j_gene: TRBJ2-7; v_gene: TRBV6-1; abundance: few
CDR3nt: TGTGCCAGCAGTCCGGACGTAAATCAGCCCCAGCATTTT; CDR3aa: CASSPDVNQPQHF; d_gene: NA; j_gene: TRBJ1-5; v_gene: TRBV6-4; abundance: NA
CDR3nt: TGTGCCAGCAGTGGGGCAGGGGTCGCGGACCAGTACTTC; CDR3aa: CASSGAGVADQYF; d_gene: NA; j_gene: TRBJ2-5; v_gene: TRBV6-1; abundance: NA
CDR3nt: TGTGCCATCAGTGATCGACAGTCCTACGAGCAGTACTTC; CDR3aa: CAISDRQSYEQYF; d_gene: NA; j_gene: TRBJ2-7; v_gene: TRBV10-3; abundance: NA
CDR3nt: TGTGCCACCAGCAGAGATCCACTGGGACTAGCGGGAACCGGGGAGCTGTTTTTT; CDR3aa: CATSRDPLGLAGTGELFF; d_gene: TRBD2; j_gene: TRBJ2-2; v_gene: TRBV15; abundance: NA
CDR3nt: TGCAGTGCTCCCTCGGGGACTAGTGTCGATACGCAGTATTTT; CDR3aa: CSAPSGTSVDTQYF; d_gene: TRBD2; j_gene: TRBJ2-3; v_gene: TRBV20-1; abundance: many
CDR3nt: TGTGCCAGCAGGAGTGGTGCCTACACCTTC; CDR3aa: CASRSGAYTF; d_gene: NA; j_gene: TRBJ1-2; v_gene: TRBV25-1; abundance: many
CDR3nt: TGCGCCAGCGGCGGGGGGGGGACCTACAATGAGCAGTTCTTC; CDR3aa: CASGGGGTYNEQFF; d_gene: TRBD2; j_gene: TRBJ2-1; v_gene: TRBV5-1; abundance: many
CDR3nt: TGTGCCAGCAGCCAAGATGGCGGACAGGGCGGTTTGATGGGGGCCAACGTCCTGACTTTC; CDR3aa: CASSQDGGQGGLMGANVLTF; d_gene: TRBD1; j_gene: TRBJ2-6; v_gene: TRBV3-1; abundance: few
CDR3nt: TGTGCCAGCAGCCAAACATTTTTGACAGGGGCTAACACCGGGGAGCTGTTTTTT; CDR3aa: CASSQTFLTGANTGELFF; d_gene: TRBD1; j_gene: TRBJ2-2; v_gene: TRBV3-1; abundance: many
CDR3nt: TGTGCCAGCAGTTTGGGTGGGATGTACCAAGAGACCCAGTACTTC; CDR3aa: CASSLGGMYQETQYF; d_gene: NA; j_gene: TRBJ2-5; v_gene: TRBV12-3/TRBV12-4; abundance: NA
CDR3nt: TGTGCCAGCAGCCCCGGGACAAAGAACACCGGGGAGCTGTTTTTT; CDR3aa: CASSPGTKNTGELFF; d_gene: NA; j_gene: TRBJ2-2; v_gene: TRBV3-1; abundance: many
CDR3nt: TGCGCCAGCAGCCTAAGCACCAGTGCTGACGATGAGCAGTTCTTC; CDR3aa: CASSLSTSADDEQFF; d_gene: NA; j_gene: TRBJ2-1; v_gene: TRBV5-1; abundance: NA
CDR3nt: TGTGCCAGCAGTTTGTCCAGGGGAAATAATTCACCCCTCCACTTT; CDR3aa: CASSLSRGNNSPLHF; d_gene: NA; j_gene: TRBJ1-6; v_gene: TRBV6-5; abundance: NA
CDR3nt: TGCGCCAGCAGCCCCCGGGACAGGGTGAACACTGAAGCTTTCTTT; CDR3aa: CASSPRDRVNTEAFF; d_gene: TRBD1; j_gene: TRBJ1-1; v_gene: TRBV5-1; abundance: NA
CDR3nt: TGTGCCACCAGCAGAGATTTGACTTCCTACGAGCAGTACTTC; CDR3aa: CATSRDLTSYEQYF; d_gene: NA; j_gene: TRBJ2-7; v_gene: TRBV15; abundance: many
CDR3nt: TGTGCCAGCAGTTTAGCGAAGCGGACTAGCGAATCTTACTCCAGCTCCTACAATGAGCAGTTCTTC; CDR3aa: CASSLAKRTSESYSSSYNEQFF; d_gene: TRBD2; j_gene: TRBJ2-1; v_gene: TRBV12-3/TRBV12-4; abundance: NA
CDR3nt: TGCAGTGCTAGAGACGGGACTAGCGGGGGACAGACCCAGTACTTC; CDR3aa: CSARDGTSGGQTQYF; d_gene: TRBD2; j_gene: TRBJ2-5; v_gene: TRBV20-1; abundance: many
CDR3nt: TGCGCCAGCAGTGTCGAGAGATCTAGCACAGATACGCAGTATTTT; CDR3aa: CASSVERSSTDTQYF; d_gene: NA; j_gene: TRBJ2-3; v_gene: TRBV5-1; abundance: NA
CDR3nt: TGTGCCAGCAGCGCAACCGACAGGAATCAGCCCCAGCATTTT; CDR3aa: CASSATDRNQPQHF; d_gene: NA; j_gene: TRBJ1-5; v_gene: TRBV7-8; abundance: few
CDR3nt: TGCAGTGCTAGGGGACTGAGAGATGGCTACACCTTC; CDR3aa: CSARGLRDGYTF; d_gene: NA; j_gene: TRBJ1-2; v_gene: TRBV20-1; abundance: many
CDR3nt: TGTGCCAGCAGCCCCCGGGGACTAGCGGGGGGTTCGGTCCATGAGCAGTTCTTC; CDR3aa: CASSPRGLAGGSVHEQFF; d_gene: TRBD2; j_gene: TRBJ2-1; v_gene: TRBV11-1; abundance: few
CDR3nt: TGTGCCAGCAGCGGAGCGGACAGGCGGGCCGGGGAGCTGTTTTTT; CDR3aa: CASSGADRRAGELFF; d_gene: TRBD1; j_gene: TRBJ2-2; v_gene: TRBV13; abundance: few
CDR3nt: TGTGCCAGCAGCTTCCAGGGTCTGAGGAATTCACCCCTCCACTTT; CDR3aa: CASSFQGLRNSPLHF; d_gene: NA; j_gene: TRBJ1-6; v_gene: TRBV11-2; abundance: NA
CDR3nt: TGTGCCAGCAGCCCCCGGGGCAATAACCCCTATGGCTACACCTTC; CDR3aa: CASSPRGNNPYGYTF; d_gene: NA; j_gene: TRBJ1-2; v_gene: TRBV7-2; abundance: many
CDR3nt: TGCAGTGCTAGCGCCGGGGGAATCTCCTACAATGAGCAGTTCTTC; CDR3aa: CSASAGGISYNEQFF; d_gene: NA; j_gene: TRBJ2-1; v_gene: TRBV20-1; abundance: few
CDR3nt: TGCAGTGCTAGTCCGGTAGCGGGAGCCATATACAATGAGCAGTTCTTC; CDR3aa: CSASPVAGAIYNEQFF; d_gene: TRBD2; j_gene: TRBJ2-1; v_gene: TRBV20-1; abundance: many
CDR3nt: TGTGCCACCCTGGCCTACAATGAGCAGTTCTTC; CDR3aa: CATLAYNEQFF; d_gene: NA; j_gene: TRBJ2-1; v_gene: TRBV15; abundance: NA
CDR3nt: TGTGCCAGCAGTTACTCGGCTACAGGGGGGTATAATTCACCCCTCCACTTT; CDR3aa: CASSYSATGGYNSPLHF; d_gene: TRBD1; j_gene: TRBJ1-6; v_gene: TRBV6-5; abundance: NA
CDR3nt: TGTGCCAGCAGCAAGGGGATGCTTGGAAACACCATATATTTT; CDR3aa: CASSKGMLGNTIYF; d_gene: NA; j_gene: TRBJ1-3; v_gene: TRBV28; abundance: NA
CDR3nt: TGTGCCAGCAGCCTAGATTCCAGGGGTGGGGATCAGCCCCAGCATTTT; CDR3aa: CASSLDSRGGDQPQHF; d_gene: NA; j_gene: TRBJ1-5; v_gene: TRBV6-1; abundance: many